Below are 27 T cell receptor beta chains sequenced from a single sample in a study of T-cell memory formation after mild COVID-19. TCRdb independently ran MiXCR on the 5' RACE reads; one entry per CDR3 protein. The sample consists of about 130,000 distinct CDR3 sequences, approximately 5.9% of them appearing once. Sample: PBMCs or a T cell subset sorted from them (not recorded which). The receptors shown here come from an adult woman who had mild COVID-19 (a few samples of this study predate the infection). Cell type and time point are not known.

This clonotype was seen ten or more times. The CDR3 nucleotides are TGTGCCAGCAGCACCCCTAGAGACAGTACAAACACCGGGGAGCTGTTTTTT. Translated: CASSTPRDSTNTGELFF. The chain links TRBV7-9 to TRBJ2-2; D might be TRBD1 (5 bases). The CDR3 runs 17 residues. V lost 5 bases and J lost 2, with 18 bases in between. The germline V gene encodes CDR1 SEHNR and CDR2 FQNEAQ (reference sequence).

At least ten counts were recorded for this clonotype. The chain recombines TRBV6-1 with TRBJ2-1; TRBD1 aligns across 7 bases. V lost 6 bases and J lost 2; bases outside the gene matches: 7. In germline, CDR1 is MNHNS, CDR2 SASEGT. This CDR3 has 15 residues. CDR3 region: CASRPGTAPYNEQFF. CDR3 DNA: TGTGCCAGCAGGCCCGGGACAGCGCCCTACAATGAGCAGTTCTTC.

V usage is TRBV10-3 and J usage is TRBJ2-1; TRBD2 agrees at 11 bases. The V segment lost 5 bases and the J segment 3 bases; nucleotides outside the gene matches: 9. The CDR3 has 17 amino acids. Germline values: CDR1 ENHRY, CDR2 SYGVKD. The DNA for the CDR3 is TGTGCCATCAGTCCGGGGCAGGGGACTAGCGGCTACAATGAGCAGTTCTTC. This encodes CAISPGQGTSGYNEQFF.

The genes are TRBV7-8 and TRBJ2-3; D is possibly TRBD2 (6 bases). Germline CDR1 reads SGHVS; CDR2 reads FQNEAQ. Between the trimmed V and J ends, which lost 4 bases and 1 base, there was a span of 18 bases. The CDR3 runs to 17 residues. In DNA, the CDR3 is TGTGCCAGCAGCTCCCCCACTGGGGGAGGTGGCACAGATACGCAGTATTTT. Protein sequence: CASSSPTGGGGTDTQYF.

Ten or more counts support this clonotype. The chain employs TRBV7-2 and TRBJ2-1; D is uncertain. Germline V gives CDR1 SGHTA, CDR2 FQGNSA. This CDR3 has 12 residues. V dropped 4 bases and J dropped 5 bases, with 6 bases sitting between them. CDR3: CASSSLDNEQFF. For the CDR3, the DNA is TGTGCCAGCAGCTCCCTCGACAATGAGCAGTTCTTC.

This chain joins TRBV4-1 and TRBJ2-1; a weak D match, TRBD2 (5 bases). The ends were cut back, 0 bases at V and 6 bases at J, with 18 bases in the middle. The CDR3 consists of 17 residues. Per the germline V gene, CDR1 is MGHRA and CDR2 is YSYEKL. The CDR3 sequence is CASSQDPLTGSPNEQFF. CDR3 DNA sequence: TGCGCCAGCAGCCAAGATCCCCTGACGGGATCCCCCAATGAGCAGTTCTTC.

The chain employs TRBV5-1 and TRBJ1-6; D call uncertain. The V end lost 1 base, the J end lost 5 bases, and 10 bases lay between the germline ends. The CDR3 length is 15 residues. Germline CDR1 is SGHRS and CDR2 is YFSETQ. The CDR3 bases are TGCGCCAGCAGCTTGCGGTCAGAAAATAATTCACCCCTCCACTTT. As protein: CASSLRSENNSPLHF.

This clonotype was detected only a few times. V is TRBV30 and J is TRBJ2-5, with D possibly being TRBD1 (5 bases). The CDR3 has 17 amino acids. The ends were cut back, 3 bases at V and 5 bases at J, with 25 bases in the middle. Germline CDR1 is GTSNPN and CDR2 is SVGIG (reference sequence). CDR3 in DNA: TGTGCCTGGAGCCTGGCAGGGTATTCGACTGTACGGGAGACCCAGTACTTC. Its protein product is CAWSLAGYSTVRETQYF.

This chain connects TRBV7-9 to TRBJ2-1, with 14 bases lining up with TRBD2. The J segment lost 0 bases and the V segment lost 3 bases, leaving 7 bases of the junction unmatched. Germline CDR1 SEHNR, CDR2 FQNEAQ (reference sequence). CDR3 size: 19 residues. CDR3 DNA: TGTGCCAGCAGCTTGGGGACTAGCGGGAGCATGGGCTCCTACAATGAGCAGTTCTTC. Residues: CASSLGTSGSMGSYNEQFF.

The table lists this clonotype with a few counts. The V gene is TRBV9, the J gene TRBJ2-6; D gene ambiguous. Germline CDR1 and CDR2: SGDLS and YYNGEE. CDR3 length: 16 amino acids. V lost 6 bases and J lost 1, with 14 bases in between. In nucleotides, the CDR3 is TGTGCCAGCAAGCCTGATCTTAAATCTGGGGCCAACGTCCTGACTTTC. It yields the protein CASKPDLKSGANVLTF.

Only a few counts were recorded for this clonotype. The chain couples TRBV27 to TRBJ2-7; 9 nucleotides align to TRBD1. Losses at the gene ends were 9 bases for V and 2 bases for J; bases not matched to a gene: 5. Germline-derived CDR1 and CDR2 are MNHEY and SMNVEV (reference sequence). CDR3 length equals 13 residues. Here the CDR3 reads CASGTGNTYEQYF. CDR3 sequence (DNA): TGTGCCAGTGGGACAGGGAATACCTACGAGCAGTACTTC.

This clonotype was found a few times. V is TRBV9 and J is TRBJ2-7; D not certain. The CDR3 runs to 15 residues. Germline CDR1 and CDR2: SGDLS and YYNGEE. V lost 0 bases, J lost 1 base, and 11 bases lay in between. CDR3 sequence: CASSVGPSVSYEQYF. DNA for the CDR3: TGTGCCAGCAGCGTAGGGCCCTCGGTATCCTACGAGCAGTACTTC. Filled out from reference TRBV9 and TRBJ2-7, the complete variable domain reads DSGVTQTPKHLITATGQRVTLRCSPRSGDLSVYWYQQSLDQGLQFLIQYYNGEERAKGNILERFSAQQFPDLHSELNLSSLELGDSALYFCASSVGPSVSYEQYFGPGTRLTVT.

This clonotype was counted at least ten times. The chain recombines TRBV4-3 with TRBJ2-7; D possibly corresponds to TRBD1 (6 bases). The CDR3 loop spans 15 amino acids. Per germline, CDR1 LGHNA and CDR2 YSLEER. V lost 2 bases and J 2 bases, leaving 13 bases between the germline ends. The CDR3 here is CASSQPDRPAYEQYF. The CDR3 coding sequence is TGCGCCAGCAGCCAACCAGACAGGCCGGCCTACGAGCAGTACTTC.

This clonotype came up many times. The chain links TRBV5-1 to TRBJ1-1, with 8 bases aligning to TRBD1. The J segment lost 5 bases and the V segment lost 4 bases, leaving 7 bases of the junction unmatched. The germline V gene has CDR1 SGHRS and CDR2 YFSETQ. This CDR3 is 14 amino acids long. The chain's CDR3 is CASSPGTGGTEAFF. The CDR3, as DNA: TGCGCCAGCAGCCCAGGGACAGGAGGGACTGAAGCTTTCTTT.

This clonotype was observed many times. The chain is built from TRBV15 and TRBJ2-7; D assignment may be TRBD1 or TRBD2 (5 bases each). CDR3 length equals 14 residues. CDR1 and CDR2 (germline): LNHNV, YYDKDF (reference sequence). With 1 base removed from V and 6 bases from J, the gap between germline ends came to 13 bases. CDR3 nucleotides: TGTGCCACCAGCAGAGGTGGGGACGGAAGCGAGCAGTACTTC. Its protein product is CATSRGGDGSEQYF.

The chain couples TRBV19 to TRBJ1-5; a possible D gene is TRBD1 (6 bases). CDR3 size: 14 residues. Germline V gene lookup returns CDR1 LNHDA and CDR2 SQIVND (reference sequence). V lost 3 bases and J lost 4, with 10 bases in between. The CDR3 DNA is TGTGCCAGTAGTATGGTGAGGGGGAATCAGCCCCAGCATTTT. This encodes CASSMVRGNQPQHF. The variable domain in full, with the rest retrieved from reference TRBV19 and TRBJ1-5, is DGGITQSPKYLFRKEGQNVTLSCEQNLNHDAMYWYRQDPGQGLRLIYYSQIVNDFQKGDIAEGYSVSREKKESFPLTVTSAQKNPTAFYLCASSMVRGNQPQHFGDGTRLSIL.

This clonotype was counted at least ten times. At one boundary the junction diverges from the germline segment, which might be a read error. V gene TRBV7-7 combines with J gene TRBJ2-7, with no clear D. CDR3 length: 15 residues. CDR1 and CDR2 from the germline V gene are SSHAT and FNYEAQ (reference sequence). The CDR3 coding sequence is TGTGCTAGCAGCTTAGCCGACTCCGGCTCCTACGAGCAGTACTTC. Amino acid sequence: CASSLADSGSYEQYF.

V usage is TRBV20-1 and J usage is TRBJ1-1, with D perhaps matching TRBD1 (5 bases). This CDR3 region has 14 residues. V was shortened by 0 bases and J by 1 base, with 9 bases between the two germline ends. The germline CDR1 and CDR2 sequences are DFQATT and SNEGSKA (reference sequence). This CDR3 is CSAREGLPNTEAFF. The CDR3 DNA reads TGCAGTGCTAGAGAGGGACTCCCGAACACTGAAGCTTTCTTT.

The chain has TRBV2 and TRBJ2-7; D is unclear. Germline V lookup: CDR1 SNHLY, CDR2 FYNNEI. The CDR3 loop spans 14 amino acids. Trimming removed 5 bases from V and 1 base from J, with 12 bases in between. CDR3: CASSPRALSYEQYF. The DNA of the CDR3 is TGTGCCAGCAGTCCAAGGGCCTTATCCTACGAGCAGTACTTC.

This clonotype was seen only a few times. The chain uses TRBV7-3 and TRBJ1-6; D gene ambiguous. This CDR3 contains 13 residues. The ends were cut back, 3 bases at V and 7 bases at J, with 7 bases in the middle. Per the germline V gene, CDR1 is SGHTA and CDR2 is FQGTGA. This CDR3 reads CASSFGRNSPLHF. The CDR3 DNA is TGTGCCAGCAGCTTTGGACGGAATTCACCCCTCCACTTT.

This clonotype was seen repeatedly, ten times or more. This chain links TRBV7-3 with TRBJ2-3; 13 bases agree with TRBD2. The CDR3 is 18 amino acids. Unmatched junction bases numbered 12, after V lost 4 bases and J lost 5 bases. CDR1 is SGHTA, CDR2 FQGTGA, per germline. CDR3 residues: CASSSLAGGPRSRDTQYF. The CDR3 DNA reads TGTGCCAGCAGCTCACTAGCGGGGGGGCCTAGGAGTCGAGATACGCAGTATTTT.

This clonotype was detected ten times or more. The chain joins TRBV12-3 or TRBV12-4 to TRBJ1-2; TRBD1 agrees at 8 bases. The CDR3 sequence is 15 residues long. V dropped 1 base and J dropped 14; count of bases not matched to a gene: 15. CDR3 loop: CASSLGGQGNSRRTF. CDR3 DNA: TGTGCCAGCAGTTTAGGCGGACAGGGAAATAGTCGGAGGACCTTC.

The chain has TRBV4-1 and TRBJ2-1; D gene unclear. This CDR3 has 15 residues. Trimming left V 3 bases short and J 5 bases short, with 14 bases between. Germline lookup yields CDR1 MGHRA and CDR2 YSYEKL. CDR3 in DNA: TGCGCCAGCAGCCAGGATCCTTTCCCCAACAATGAGCAGTTCTTC. This codes for CASSQDPFPNNEQFF.

The chain links TRBV12-3 or TRBV12-4 to TRBJ2-7; D remains unclear. The CDR3 is 12 amino acids. The germline V and J ends were trimmed by 4 bases and 2 bases, with 6 bases remaining between them. CDR3 sequence (DNA): TGTGCCAGCAGTTGGGGTCCCTACGAGCAGTACTTC. This translates into CASSWGPYEQYF.

This clonotype was seen many times. The V gene is TRBV9, the J gene TRBJ1-6; TRBD1 agrees at 7 bases. The CDR3 runs 15 residues. Germline CDR1 SGDLS, CDR2 YYNGEE. J gave up 3 bases and V 4 bases, and 4 bases lay outside the gene matches. CDR3: CASSPRTGYNSPLHF. The CDR3 coding sequence is TGTGCCAGCAGCCCGCGGACAGGCTATAATTCACCCCTCCACTTT.

This chain uses TRBV30 with TRBJ1-6; D might be TRBD1 (5 bases). This CDR3 has 13 amino acids. Deletions cut 5 bases from V and 4 bases from J, with 9 bases between. Looked up from germline, CDR1 is GTSNPN and CDR2 is SVGIG (reference sequence). The CDR3 spells CAWGRQYNSPLHF. The CDR3 DNA sequence: TGTGCCTGGGGAAGACAGTATAATTCACCCCTCCACTTT.

Concerning this clonotype: A much larger clone is a single base away; this may be a read error. This chain connects TRBV4-1 to TRBJ1-2; the match to TRBD1 covers 8 bases. The V segment lost 6 bases and the J segment 0 bases; nucleotides outside the gene matches: 6. The CDR3 has 15 residues. Germline V lookup: CDR1 MGHRA, CDR2 YSYEKL. The CDR3 bases are TGCGCCAGCAGACCCGGACAGGGCTCTAACTATGGCTACACCTTC. Translating it yields CASRPGQGSNYGYTF.